The clone carrying this T cell receptor (beta chain) appeared a single time. Its antigen remains unknown. The record originates from a study of shared clonotypes between healthy human individuals. Findings and limits, study-wide: Large depth notwithstanding, sorted-subset sequencing proved incomplete by rarefaction. Among the subsets, naive ones generally showed larger estimated richness than memory ones. Owing to a small donor count, the genetic and exposure-history diversity represented was limited.

An assay was performed, and its level was deep. Sequenced by immunoSEQ multiplex PCR; TCRdb stores in-frame clones only, minus some. The repertoire holds about 2.4 million clones, with more than 85% as singletons. Germline assignment: CDR1 SNHLY and CDR2 FYNNEI. With 2 bases removed from V and 0 bases from J, the gap between germline ends came to 8 bases. CDR3 length: 15 residues. The sequence was obtained from a young man in good health. Some clones in this sample may be carry-over from other donors' samples. The sample was naive CD4+ T cells from PBMCs. Subset defined: CD45RA+ positively selected. The chain combines TRBV2 with TRBJ1-3; D perhaps matches TRBD1 (5 bases). CDR3 loop: CASSEQGHSGNTIYF. For the CDR3, the DNA is TGTGCCAGCAGTGAACAGGGCCACTCTGGAAACACCATATATTTT.